The 26 T cell receptor beta chains presented below share a single source sample, sequenced in a study of T-cell reconstitution after alpha-beta-depleted transplantation in children. Preparation of the TCRbeta library involved a method that used unique molecular identifiers. TCRdb called the PCR reads again in MiXCR, with one record for every CDR3 protein. The repertoire has hundreds of thousands of distinct CDR3 sequences, roughly 17% of them found once; the top ten carry about 1.1%. Sequencing was performed on PBMCs from the stem cell graft donor, taken from the stem cell graft. The origin of the receptors is a human donor who donated a stem cell graft to a child with acute myeloid leukemia.

This clonotype was counted only a few times. V usage is TRBV12-3 or TRBV12-4 and J usage is TRBJ2-7; TRBD2 might be the D (5 bases). The ends were cut back, 2 bases at V and 2 bases at J, with 16 bases in the middle. CDR3 length: 16 residues. CDR3 residues: CASSLTYGVEAYEQYV. In DNA form, the CDR3 reads TGTGCCAGCAGTTTAACGTACGGGGTGGAGGCCTACGAGCAGTACGTC.

The sample holds many counts of this clonotype. The J gene is TRBJ2-3, the V gene TRBV6-4; weak D call: TRBD2 (7 bases). CDR1 is MRHNA, CDR2 SNTAGT, per germline. This CDR3 is 14 amino acids long. V dropped 3 bases and J dropped 3 bases, with 10 bases sitting between them. CDR3 amino acids: CASSEKGGTDTQYF. CDR3 nucleotide sequence: TGTGCCAGCAGTGAAAAGGGGGGGACAGATACGCAGTATTTT.

This clonotype was seen many times. The chain recombines TRBV7-6 with TRBJ1-5, with D perhaps matching TRBD1 (5 bases). The germline V gene encodes CDR1 SGHVS and CDR2 FNYEAQ. V lost 1 base and J 10 bases, leaving 23 bases between the germline ends. The CDR3 is 17 residues long. This CDR3 is CASSLGPGAGRNDPQHF. CDR3 bases: TGTGCCAGCAGCTTAGGTCCCGGGGCAGGCCGTAATGATCCCCAGCATTTT.

Ten or more counts support this clonotype. The V and J genes are TRBV20-1 and TRBJ2-7; D is possibly TRBD1 or TRBD2 (5 bases each). V was clipped by 6 bases and J by 7 bases, with 22 bases between them. The CDR3 has 14 amino acids. From germline, CDR1 is DFQATT and CDR2 SNEGSKA (reference sequence). CDR3 sequence reads: CSADSGTVKGEQYF. The CDR3 nucleotides are TGCAGTGCAGACTCCGGGACCGTGAAGGGGGAGCAGTACTTC.

There are a few counts of this clonotype. The chain employs TRBV27 and TRBJ2-6; TRBD2 is a possible D gene (6 bases). Trimming pared 4 bases from V and 1 base from J, leaving 11 bases between. In germline, CDR1 is MNHEY, CDR2 SMNVEV (reference sequence). The CDR3 consists of 16 residues. The CDR3, as DNA: TGTGCCAGCAGTTCTAACGGGGGATCTGGGGCCAACGTCCTGACTTTC. It is translated as CASSSNGGSGANVLTF.

This clonotype occurred many times. The chain combines TRBV12-3 or TRBV12-4 with TRBJ2-2, with a weak D call TRBD2 (6 bases). The CDR3 runs 14 residues. V was clipped by 4 bases and J by 7 bases, with 13 bases between them. CDR3 bases: TGTGCCAGCAGTTACAGGATCGGGAGCGGGGAGCTGTTTTTT. Protein: CASSYRIGSGELFF.

This clonotype has ten or more counts. V and J are TRBV12-3 or TRBV12-4 and TRBJ2-5; unclear D gene. Trimming took 6 bases from V and 9 from J, leaving 14 bases between them. The CDR3 extends over 12 amino acids. The CDR3 coding sequence is TGTGCCAGCAGCTCTTCGACTCCCGCCCAGTACTTC. Encoded protein: CASSSSTPAQYF.

This clonotype has at least ten counts. The gene calls are TRBV7-2 and TRBJ1-3; D is unclear. The ends were cut back, 1 base at V and 4 bases at J, with 11 bases in the middle. Germline-derived CDR1 and CDR2 are SGHTA and FQGNSA. This CDR3 contains 15 residues. For the CDR3, the DNA is TGTGCCAGCAGCTTAGGACGGGAGCTCGGAAACACCATATATTTT. Translation gives CASSLGRELGNTIYF.

This clonotype was recorded at least ten times. V is TRBV20-1 and J is TRBJ2-1, with TRBD1 matching over 8 bases. CDR1 and CDR2 from the germline V gene are DFQATT and SNEGSKA (reference sequence). The ends lost 5 bases at V and 9 bases at J; junction bases unmatched: 3. The length of the CDR3 is 11 residues. The CDR3 DNA reads as TGCAGTGCTGCAGGGGGCTCTGAGCAGTTCTTC. It translates to CSAAGGSEQFF.

In this sample, this clonotype turned up many times. J is TRBJ2-7 and V is TRBV20-1; 13 nucleotides line up with TRBD2. V lost 1 base, J lost 1 base, and 13 bases stayed unmatched. CDR1 DFQATT and CDR2 SNEGSKA come from the germline V gene (reference sequence). The CDR3 spans 19 residues. The CDR3 DNA is TGCAGTGCTAGAGCTTACCGGACTAGCGGGGGACCTTCTTCCTACGAGCAGTACTTC. This translates into CSARAYRTSGGPSSYEQYF.

In its sample, this clonotype was seen a few times. The CDR3 DNA follows: TGTGCCAGCAGCCTGAGGGCTGCGCCGTTAAATGAGCAGTTCTTC. Its protein product is CASSLRAAPLNEQFF. This chain links TRBV7-9 with TRBJ2-1; D might be TRBD2 (5 bases). The V end was cut by 5 bases, the J end by 7 bases, with 18 bases between. The CDR3 totals 15 residues. The germline V gene has CDR1 SEHNR and CDR2 FQNEAQ (reference sequence).

The chain combines TRBV20-1 with TRBJ2-5; D is undetermined. Germline CDR1 is DFQATT and CDR2 is SNEGSKA (reference sequence). V lost 6 bases to trimming and J lost 2 bases, with 10 bases between them. There are 12 residues in the CDR3. CDR3 in DNA: TGCAGTGCCGCACAGCGTCAAGAGACCCAGTACTTC. Translated, it gives CSAAQRQETQYF.

This clonotype was seen repeatedly, ten times or more. The J gene is TRBJ1-4, the V gene TRBV6-5; TRBD1 matches 8 bases. This CDR3 contains 14 residues. After removal of 2 bases from V and 8 bases from J, the junction contained 4 bases not matched to a gene. Germline V lookup: CDR1 MNHEY, CDR2 SVGAGI. The CDR3 is CASSYGQGAEKLFF. The CDR3 region has the DNA TGTGCCAGCAGTTACGGGCAGGGGGCGGAAAAACTGTTTTTT.

At least ten counts were recorded for this clonotype. The chain is built from TRBV20-1 and TRBJ1-2; D possibly corresponds to TRBD1 (6 bases). The CDR3 length is 14 residues. Germline V gives CDR1 DFQATT, CDR2 SNEGSKA (reference sequence). The V gene lost 6 bases and the J gene lost 6 bases, with 20 bases spanning the gap. The chain's CDR3 is CSASPRGPGDGYTF. CDR3 bases: TGCAGTGCATCCCCGCGGGGGCCCGGGGATGGCTACACCTTC.

This clonotype was detected ten times or more. The chain has TRBV29-1 and TRBJ2-5; D is possibly TRBD1 or TRBD2 (5 bases each). Germline loops: CDR1 SQVTM, CDR2 ANQGSEA. Trimming stripped 8 bases from V and 1 base from J, with 11 bases between. The CDR3 runs to 12 residues. In DNA, the CDR3 is TGCAGCCTTAGGGACGGCCAAGAGACCCAGTACTTC. This encodes CSLRDGQETQYF.

The chain recombines TRBV7-8 with TRBJ2-7; perhaps TRBD1 as D (6 bases). Germline V gene sequence: CDR1 SGHVS, CDR2 FQNEAQ. This CDR3 comprises 13 residues. V gave up 4 bases and J gave up 2 bases, with 9 bases separating them. CDR3 coding DNA: TGTGCCAGCAGCTCCGGACAGCCCTACGAGCAGTACGTC. This codes for CASSSGQPYEQYV.

This clonotype appeared many times. This sequence joins TRBV6-5 and TRBJ1-5, with a weak D call TRBD1 (5 bases). Germline V gives CDR1 MNHEY, CDR2 SVGAGI. V was pared by 5 bases and J by 2 bases, with 16 bases between. The CDR3 is 16 residues long. The CDR3 spells CASSPEGREGNQPQHF. The CDR3 nucleotides read TGTGCCAGCAGTCCCGAGGGGAGAGAGGGCAATCAGCCCCAGCATTTT.

The CDR3: CASSLPGGGSDTQYF. The CDR3 DNA sequence: TGCGCCAGCAGCCTGCCGGGGGGGGGCTCAGATACGCAGTATTTT. This chain joins TRBV4-1 and TRBJ2-3; 8 bases match TRBD2. Germline-derived CDR1 and CDR2 are MGHRA and YSYEKL. The trim removed 4 bases at V and 4 bases at J, leaving 7 bases unmatched. The CDR3 extends over 15 amino acids.

In this sample, this clonotype turned up many times. The chain recombines TRBV20-1 with TRBJ2-3, with 7 bases lining up with TRBD2. The CDR3 totals 12 residues. Germline values: CDR1 DFQATT, CDR2 SNEGSKA (reference sequence). Trimming took 5 bases from V and 5 from J; bases not matched to a gene: 4. This CDR3 reads CSAQAGIDTQYF. The CDR3 DNA follows: TGCAGTGCTCAAGCGGGGATAGATACGCAGTATTTT.

This clonotype was counted at least ten times. The V gene is TRBV20-1, the J gene TRBJ1-1; D gene ambiguous. The V gene's germline CDR1 is DFQATT and CDR2 SNEGSKA (reference sequence). V lost 3 bases to trimming and J lost 8 bases, with 19 bases between them. The CDR3 sequence is 14 residues long. The CDR3 coding sequence is TGCAGTGCTAGGGAAGGGCCAGTCACCTCCGAAGCTTTCTTT. Translated, it gives CSAREGPVTSEAFF.

The chain carries TRBV7-2 and TRBJ1-4, with D uncertain. Germline V gene data show CDR1 as SGHTA and CDR2 as FQGNSA. This CDR3 is 14 amino acids long. V was shortened by 1 base and J by 7 bases, with 10 bases between the two germline ends. The CDR3 DNA reads TGTGCCAGCAGCTTAGGGGGAATGGCTGAAAAACTGTTTTTT. Translation gives CASSLGGMAEKLFF.

In its sample, this clonotype was seen many times. The DNA of the CDR3 is TGTGCCATCAGTGACCTGGATTCACCCCTCCACTTT. It encodes CAISDLDSPLHF. V and J are TRBV10-3 and TRBJ1-6; the D is unclear. Trimming stripped 3 bases from V and 8 bases from J, with 5 bases between. Germline V CDR1 and CDR2: ENHRY, SYGVKD. CDR3 length: 12 residues.

The chain employs TRBV12-3 or TRBV12-4 and TRBJ2-2; 9 bases line up with TRBD1. The CDR3 spans 14 residues. V trimming: 4 bases; J trimming: 6 bases; junction bases outside the gene matches: 3. The CDR3 coding sequence is TGTGCCAGCAGTTGGGGGACAGGGCCCGGGGAGCTGTTTTTT. This codes for CASSWGTGPGELFF.

In its sample, this clonotype was seen a few times. The V call is TRBV15, the J call TRBJ1-4, with TRBD1 matching over 11 bases. Germline trimming cut 3 bases from V and 5 bases from J; bases unmatched to any gene: 17. This CDR3 comprises 20 residues. The germline V gene encodes CDR1 LNHNV and CDR2 YYDKDF (reference sequence). In DNA form, the CDR3 reads TGTGCCACCAGCAGGGCAGTACCCGGGACAGGGGGTGCAAGAAATGAAAAACTGTTTTTT. Protein sequence: CATSRAVPGTGGARNEKLFF. Drawing the rest from reference TRBV15 and TRBJ1-4, the complete variable domain is DAMVIQNPRYQVTQFGKPVTLSCSQTLNHNVMYWYQQKSSQAPKLLFHYYDKDFNNEADTPDNFQSRRPNTSFCFLDIRSPGLGDTAMYLCATSRAVPGTGGARNEKLFFGSGTQLSVL.

The rearrangement links TRBV5-1 to TRBJ2-3, with 12 bases that match TRBD2. The ends lost 6 bases at V and 4 bases at J; junction bases unmatched: 3. CDR1 is SGHRS and CDR2 is YFSETQ in the germline V gene. The CDR3 is made up of 14 amino acids. The DNA for the CDR3 is TGCGCCAGCATACTAGCGGGGGGTTCAGATACGCAGTATTTT. Translating it yields CASILAGGSDTQYF.

The CDR3 sequence is CASSLVGTSGEVEQFF. The DNA of the CDR3 is TGTGCCAGCAGCTTAGTGGGGACTAGCGGGGAGGTTGAGCAGTTCTTC. The J gene is TRBJ2-1, the V gene TRBV7-6; 13 bases fit TRBD2. J gave up 9 bases and V 1 base, and 6 bases lay outside the gene matches. This CDR3 is 16 amino acids long. Germline-derived CDR1 and CDR2 are SGHVS and FNYEAQ.